A selection of T cell receptor beta chains follows, all from one sample in a study of CD4 T cells in relation to SARS-CoV-2 and coronaviruses. Here immunoSEQ multiplex PCR was the method, and the copy in TCRdb shows in-frame clones only, minus some. The data contain about 56,000 clones, about 90% of them singletons. Material for sequencing was naive CD4+ T cells from PBMCs. These receptors came from an adult with COVID-19. Both conserved end residues are part of each CDR3. The order of the fields is V gene, clone size, D gene, CDR3 length, J gene, CDR3 protein, CDR3 DNA. The D gene is left open where the match is weak. Clone size appears in some rows only: once, few, many, or a class for an expanded clone.

>TRBV4-3|.|.|16|TRBJ2-1
CASSPLGIREWNEQFF
TGCGCCAGCAGCCCATTAGGAATCCGGGAGTGGAATGAGCAGTTCTTC
>TRBV6-1|.|.|15|TRBJ1-3
CASSQGTESDFTIYF
TGTGCCAGCAGTCAGGGGACGGAGAGCGACTTCACCATATATTTT
>TRBV2|.|TRBD2|15|TRBJ2-3
CASSDIAGATDTQYF
TGTGCCAGCAGTGACATAGCGGGAGCTACAGATACGCAGTATTTT
>TRBV28|.|.|15|TRBJ1-5
CASSGADRPNQPQHF
TGTGCCAGCAGTGGGGCTGACCGGCCCAATCAGCCCCAGCATTTT
>TRBV7-9|.|.|14|TRBJ2-5
CASSRPQGGETQYF
TGTGCCAGCAGCAGGCCTCAGGGAGGAGAGACCCAGTACTTC
>TRBV5-6|.|TRBD2|17|TRBJ2-1
CASSIRTSGVSYNEQFF
TGTGCCAGCAGCATAAGGACTAGCGGGGTCTCCTACAATGAGCAGTTCTTC
>TRBV29-1|.|TRBD1|13|TRBJ1-5
CSVSGTGTQPQHF
TGCAGCGTTTCCGGGACAGGGACCCAGCCCCAGCATTTT
>TRBV28|.|TRBD2|20|TRBJ2-1
CASSPSPGTSGYSSYNEQFF
TGTGCCAGCAGCCCCTCACCCGGGACTAGCGGCTATAGCTCCTACAATGAGCAGTTCTTC
>TRBV19|.|.|13|TRBJ2-1
CASSSGRYNEQFF
TGTGCCAGTAGTTCAGGTCGCTACAATGAGCAGTTCTTC
>TRBV10-2|.|TRBD2|16|TRBJ2-1
CASSSTGTSGKNEQFF
TGCGCCAGCAGCTCAACCGGGACTAGCGGGAAGAATGAGCAGTTCTTC
>TRBV18|few|TRBD2|14|TRBJ2-1
CASSPLAGANEQFF
TGTGCCAGCTCACCATTAGCGGGAGCCAATGAGCAGTTCTTC
>TRBV18|.|TRBD1|17|TRBJ2-3
CASSPPGQGFIADTQYF
TGTGCCAGCTCACCCCCGGGACAGGGTTTCATCGCAGATACGCAGTATTTT
>TRBV6-5|.|.|13|TRBJ1-2
CASMSGPNYGYTF
TGTGCCAGCATGAGCGGTCCTAACTATGGCTACACCTTC
>TRBV27|once|TRBD2|19|TRBJ2-7
CASSLSIPRLAGGNYEQYF
TGTGCCAGCAGTTTATCGATCCCTCGACTAGCGGGAGGGAACTACGAGCAGTACTTC
>TRBV18|.|.|12|TRBJ2-5
CATWDGGETQYF
TGTGCCACTTGGGACGGTGGGGAGACCCAGTACTTC
>TRBV6-6|.|TRBD1|14|TRBJ2-7
CASAEDRVPHEQYF
TGTGCCAGCGCCGAGGACAGGGTACCCCACGAGCAGTACTTC
>TRBV14|.|TRBD2|15|TRBJ2-7
CASSPSTSGRYEQYF
TGTGCCAGCAGCCCCTCGACTAGCGGAAGATACGAGCAGTACTTC
>TRBV11-2|.|.|13|TRBJ2-1
CASSRGTHNEQFF
TGTGCCAGCAGCCGCGGGACTCACAATGAGCAGTTCTTC
>TRBV28|.|.|14|TRBJ2-7
CASSLAGPAYEQYF
TGTGCCAGCAGTTTAGCAGGCCCAGCCTACGAGCAGTACTTC
>TRBV2|.|.|14|TRBJ2-5
CASSGGERAETQYF
TGTGCCAGCAGTGGGGGGGAGCGGGCGGAGACCCAGTACTTC
>TRBV7-3|.|TRBD2|15|TRBJ2-2
CASSLIGGVTGELFF
TGTGCCAGCAGCTTAATTGGGGGGGTGACCGGGGAGCTGTTTTTT
>TRBV28|.|.|17|TRBJ1-4
CASSFEVGGRRKEKLFF
TGTGCCAGCAGTTTTGAGGTTGGGGGACGACGGAAGGAAAAACTGTTTTTT
>TRBV28|.|TRBD2|16|TRBJ2-5
CASSSVAGGSGETQYF
TGTGCCAGCAGTTCAGTAGCGGGAGGTTCTGGAGAGACCCAGTACTTC
>TRBV5-6|.|.|15|TRBJ1-4
CASSLVGPRDEKLFF
TGTGCCAGCAGCTTGGTAGGGCCCCGGGATGAAAAACTGTTTTTT
>TRBV5-1|.|TRBD2|14|TRBJ2-3
CASSPLAGTDTQYF
TGCGCCAGCAGCCCACTAGCGGGCACAGATACGCAGTATTTT
>TRBV24-1|.|TRBD1|18|TRBJ1-5
CATSDFLKTGESNQPQHF
TGTGCCACCAGTGATTTTCTCAAGACAGGGGAGAGCAATCAGCCCCAGCATTTT
>TRBV11-2|.|.|16|TRBJ2-3
CASSNRRGSFTDTQYF
TGTGCCAGCAGCAATCGGCGGGGTTCCTTCACAGATACGCAGTATTTT
>TRBV7-9|.|.|16|TRBJ2-7
CASSSQVWGASYEQYF
TGTGCCAGCAGCTCCCAGGTGTGGGGGGCGAGCTACGAGCAGTACTTC
>TRBV5-1|.|.|14|TRBJ2-6
CATEPGSGANVLTF
TGCGCCACCGAACCAGGCTCTGGGGCCAACGTCCTGACTTTC
>TRBV3-1/TRBV3-2|.|.|14|TRBJ2-3
CASSQGSPRDTQYF
TGTGCCAGCAGCCAAGGTTCTCCTAGGGATACGCAGTATTTT
>TRBV4-3|.|.|15|TRBJ2-2
CASSQEIWGPGELFF
TGCGCCAGCAGCCAAGAAATTTGGGGGCCTGGGGAGCTGTTTTTT
>TRBV27|.|.|14|TRBJ2-1
CASSLWAEGNEQFF
TGTGCCAGCAGTTTATGGGCTGAGGGAAATGAGCAGTTCTTC
>TRBV10-3|once|TRBD2|19|TRBJ2-3
CAISESNRMRAGGADTQYF
TGTGCCATCAGTGAGTCGAATAGGATGAGAGCGGGAGGGGCCGATACGCAGTATTTT
>TRBV21-1|.|.|16|TRBJ1-4
CASTSCRGPTNEKLFF
TGTGCCAGCACCTCCTGCCGGGGACCGACTAATGAAAAACTGTTTTTT
>TRBV18|.|.|13|TRBJ2-7
CASSPSFLYEQYF
TGTGCCAGCTCACCCTCTTTTCTCTACGAGCAGTACTTC
>TRBV6-6|.|.|16|TRBJ2-7
CASSYGGLRVSYEQYF
TGTGCCAGCAGTTACGGGGGCTTGAGAGTATCCTACGAGCAGTACTTC
>TRBV10-3|.|.|15|TRBJ2-1
CAISSISPSVDEQFF
TGTGCCATCAGTAGCATTTCCCCGTCAGTAGATGAGCAGTTCTTC
>TRBV7-3|.|TRBD1|14|TRBJ2-2
CASSLNRGSGELFF
TGTGCCAGCAGCTTAAACAGGGGATCAGGGGAGCTGTTTTTT
>TRBV7-9|.|.|14|TRBJ1-1
CASSLSSGTPEAFF
TGTGCCAGCAGCTTAAGCTCAGGGACGCCTGAAGCTTTCTTT
>TRBV6-1|.|TRBD2|16|TRBJ2-7
CASSDSSGRASYEQYF
TGTGCCAGCAGTGACAGTAGCGGGAGGGCGTCCTACGAGCAGTACTTC